The 30 T cell receptor beta chains below all came from one sample that was sequenced in a study of blood T cell repertoires in COVID-19. Sequencing used immunoSEQ multiplex PCR; TCRdb keeps in-frame clones, though not all of them. The sample yields some 200,000 clones, about 88% seen once. The specimen sequenced was peripheral blood. The receptors were gathered from a man aged 35 to 55 with active or convalescent COVID-19.

This chain uses TRBV30 with TRBJ2-3, with TRBD2 as a possible D gene (6 bases). The CDR3 contains 13 residues. V shed 8 bases and J shed 0 bases, with 12 bases lying between them. Per germline, CDR1 GTSNPN and CDR2 SVGIG (reference sequence). The CDR3 region has the DNA TGTGCCCTGGGGGGTCGTAGCACAGATACGCAGTATTTT. Protein sequence: CALGGRSTDTQYF.

The rearrangement joins TRBV28 to TRBJ2-3, with 9 positions matching TRBD2. The CDR3 consists of 16 residues. J gave up 6 bases and V 1 base, and 8 bases lay outside the gene matches. From germline, CDR1 is MDHEN and CDR2 SYDVKM. The CDR3 DNA reads TGTGCCAGCAGTTTATATGGCGGGGGGGCTCTGGATACGCAGTATTTT. This codes for CASSLYGGGALDTQYF.

On this clone: Other DNA sequences in the sample encode the same CDR3. The chain carries TRBV5-6 and TRBJ1-1; the D gene is possibly TRBD1 (6 bases). Trimming shortened V by 4 bases and J by 1 base, and 11 bases separated the two germline ends. The CDR3 sequence is 14 residues long. CDR1 SGHDT and CDR2 YYEEEE come from the germline V gene. CDR3 nucleotides: TGTGCCAGCAGCCTAGGACAGAAGAACACTGAAGCTTTCTTT. This encodes CASSLGQKNTEAFF.

The chain is built from TRBV7-2 and TRBJ1-1; D not certain. The CDR3 consists of 16 residues. V was trimmed by 1 base and J by 4 bases, leaving 16 bases between them. Germline CDR1 is SGHTA and CDR2 is FQGNSA. The CDR3 nucleotides read TGTGCCAGCAGCTTAGTGAAGAGGTGGCAGAGCACTGAAGCTTTCTTT. The encoded protein is CASSLVKRWQSTEAFF.

The chain recombines TRBV7-9 with TRBJ2-3; 13 bases map to TRBD2. Trimming at V came to 10 bases and at J to 3 bases, leaving 7 bases not matched to a gene. Germline assignment: CDR1 SEHNR and CDR2 FQNEAQ (reference sequence). This CDR3 spans 15 amino acids. CDR3 region: CANLELAGGTDTQYF. DNA of the CDR3: TGTGCCAACCTAGAACTAGCGGGAGGGACAGATACGCAGTATTTT.

The chain uses TRBV19 and TRBJ2-1; 13 bases are a match to TRBD2. The V gene end was trimmed by 5 bases and the J gene end by 7 bases; junction bases not matched to a gene: 5. The V gene's germline CDR1 is LNHDA and CDR2 SQIVND (reference sequence). The CDR3 runs 15 residues. CDR3 DNA sequence: TGTGCCAGTAGTGCTCGGACTAGCGGGAGTAATGAGCAGTTCTTC. It yields the protein CASSARTSGSNEQFF.

V usage is TRBV28 and J usage is TRBJ2-2; the match to TRBD1 covers 11 bases. Germline values: CDR1 MDHEN, CDR2 SYDVKM. CDR3 length: 18 amino acids. J gave up 4 bases and V 3 bases, and 10 bases lay outside the gene matches. This chain's CDR3 is CASSLTPGTGGVTGELFF. For the CDR3, the DNA is TGTGCCAGCAGTTTGACGCCCGGGACAGGGGGAGTCACCGGGGAGCTGTTTTTT.

The chain employs TRBV9 and TRBJ1-4; 8 positions agree with TRBD1. The germline gives CDR1 SGDLS, CDR2 YYNGEE. The CDR3 has 16 amino acids. The trim removed 2 bases at V and 7 bases at J, leaving 10 bases unmatched. CDR3 amino acids: CASSVRGAGGVEKLFF. CDR3 nucleotides: TGTGCCAGCAGCGTTAGGGGGGCAGGGGGCGTTGAAAAACTGTTTTTT.

The chain uses TRBV19 and TRBJ1-4, with TRBD1 matching over 12 bases. The V and J ends lost 5 bases and 3 bases, in that order; junction bases with no gene match: 7. The CDR3 has 17 residues. The germline V gene encodes CDR1 LNHDA and CDR2 SQIVND (reference sequence). The CDR3 loop is CASSVGTGGVSNEKLFF. CDR3 sequence (DNA): TGTGCCAGTAGTGTCGGGACAGGGGGCGTTTCTAATGAAAAACTGTTTTTT. Based on the CDR3 plus reference TRBV19 and TRBJ1-4, the full variable domain is DGGITQSPKYLFRKEGQNVTLSCEQNLNHDAMYWYRQDPGQGLRLIYYSQIVNDFQKGDIAEGYSVSREKKESFPLTVTSAQKNPTAFYLCASSVGTGGVSNEKLFFGSGTQLSVL.

This rearrangement joins TRBV7-7 to TRBJ1-5; D uncertain. Trimming left V 5 bases short and J 6 bases short, with 11 bases between. In germline, CDR1 is SSHAT, CDR2 FNYEAQ (reference sequence). The CDR3 totals 13 residues. CDR3 region: CASSRTLSQPQHF. DNA for the CDR3: TGTGCCAGCAGCCGAACTTTGAGTCAGCCCCAGCATTTT.

The chain carries TRBV19 and TRBJ1-4; 9 positions agree with TRBD1. Per the germline V gene, CDR1 is LNHDA and CDR2 is SQIVND (reference sequence). This CDR3 spans 12 amino acids. V was pared by 10 bases and J by 14 bases, with 11 bases of the junction left unmatched. CDR3 amino acids: CATGTGFSWLFF. The CDR3 region has the DNA TGTGCCACAGGGACAGGGTTTTCTTGGCTGTTTTTT.

In DNA, the CDR3 is TGTGCCAGCACCCCCCCCACAGCCGAAACTTTCTTT. Protein sequence: CASTPPTAETFF. J is TRBJ1-1 and V is TRBV7-9; no clear D. The germline V gene encodes CDR1 SEHNR and CDR2 FQNEAQ (reference sequence). The CDR3 extends over 12 amino acids. The V gene lost 7 bases and the J gene lost 12 bases, with 18 bases spanning the gap. The full variable domain, with the rest looked up from reference TRBV7-9 and TRBJ1-1, is DTGVSQNPRHKITKRGQNVTFRCDPISEHNRLYWYRQTLGQGPEFLTYFQNEAQLEKSRLLSDRFSAERPKGSFSTLEIQRTEQGDSAMYLCASTPPTAETFFGQGTRLTVV.

The chain combines TRBV6-6 with TRBJ2-7; 10 bases fit TRBD2. The CDR3 runs 12 residues. The ends lost 11 bases at V and 5 bases at J; junction bases unmatched: 6. CDR1 MNHNY and CDR2 SVGAGI come from the germline V gene (reference sequence). The CDR3 DNA is TGTGCCGCTGCTAGCGGGAGCCACGAGCAGTACTTC. The encoded protein is CAAASGSHEQYF.

The V call is TRBV7-2, the J call TRBJ2-5, with TRBD2 as a possible D gene (6 bases). This CDR3 has 14 residues. Trimming took 5 bases from V and 4 from J, leaving 14 bases between them. CDR1 is SGHTA and CDR2 is FQGNSA in the germline V gene. The DNA of the CDR3 is TGTGCCAGCAGCAAGTCGGGGGTTGGAGAGACCCAGTACTTC. Protein sequence: CASSKSGVGETQYF.

The chain links TRBV7-2 to TRBJ2-1; D ambiguous. V was shortened by 1 base and J by 9 bases, with 19 bases between the two germline ends. Germline-derived CDR1 and CDR2 are SGHTA and FQGNSA. This CDR3 comprises 16 residues. The CDR3 sequence: CASSLGGISSMGEQFF. The CDR3 DNA reads as TGTGCCAGCAGCTTAGGCGGCATTAGTTCGATGGGTGAGCAGTTCTTC.

The V and J genes are TRBV5-1 and TRBJ2-3, with 10 nucleotides matching TRBD2. The CDR3 totals 16 residues. Germline V gene data show CDR1 as SGHRS and CDR2 as YFSETQ. Losses at the gene ends were 0 bases for V and 6 bases for J; bases not matched to a gene: 7. CDR3 region: CASSLGAGGPEDTQYF. The CDR3 DNA reads as TGCGCCAGCAGCTTGGGAGCGGGGGGGCCGGAGGATACGCAGTATTTT. Full variable domain (outside the CDR3, taken from reference TRBV5-1 and TRBJ2-3): KAGVTQTPRYLIKTRGQQVTLSCSPISGHRSVSWYQQTPGQGLQFLFEYFSETQRNKGNFPGRFSGRQFSNSRSEMNVSTLELGDSALYLCASSLGAGGPEDTQYFGPGTRLTVL.

The chain has TRBV12-5 and TRBJ1-6; TRBD1 is a possible D gene (5 bases). V lost 0 bases and J lost 8, with 5 bases in between. The CDR3 totals 13 residues. Germline loops: CDR1 LGHNT, CDR2 FRNRAP. CDR3 in amino acids: CASGLVTDSPLHF. Here the CDR3 DNA reads TGTGCTAGTGGTTTGGTGACAGATTCACCCCTCCACTTT.

Turning to this clone: The germline gene is not matched at one end of the junction; a read error may be the cause. The chain couples TRBV5-4 to TRBJ2-1, with D perhaps matching TRBD1 (5 bases). The length of the CDR3 is 15 residues. CDR1 SGHNT and CDR2 YYREEE come from the germline V gene (reference sequence). The CDR3 reads CASSFQGRYSNQQFF. The CDR3 DNA reads as TGTGCCAGCAGCTTCCAGGGAAGGTACAGCAATCAGCAGTTCTTC.

The gene calls are TRBV7-2 and TRBJ1-1; D perhaps matches TRBD1 (5 bases). The CDR3 sequence is 12 residues long. V was pared by 5 bases and J by 11 bases, with 15 bases between. From germline, CDR1 is SGHTA and CDR2 FQGNSA. The CDR3 coding sequence is TGTGCCAGCAGCCTCATGCGGGACTGGGCTTTCTTT. This codes for CASSLMRDWAFF.

The chain combines TRBV18 with TRBJ2-7; D is uncertain. V was trimmed by 1 base and J by 2 bases, leaving 6 bases between them. The length of the CDR3 is 13 residues. Looked up from germline, CDR1 is KGHSH and CDR2 is LQKENI. The CDR3 loop reads CASSPLKTYEQYF. CDR3 bases: TGTGCCAGCTCACCACTAAAAACCTACGAGCAGTACTTC.

The rearrangement joins TRBV7-2 to TRBJ2-5; D not certain. The V end was cut by 7 bases, the J end by 2 bases, with 14 bases between. From germline, CDR1 is SGHTA and CDR2 FQGNSA. The CDR3 totals 14 residues. The CDR3 loop is CASITTPSQETQYF. The CDR3 DNA follows: TGTGCCAGCATCACGACACCGTCTCAAGAGACCCAGTACTTC.

The CDR3 nucleotides read TGTGCCAGCAGTTCCACAGGAGAAAGGGGAAAACTGTTTTTT. This codes for CASSSTGERGKLFF. The chain uses TRBV28 and TRBJ1-4; D perhaps matches TRBD1 (5 bases). The CDR3 sequence is 14 residues long. CDR1 is MDHEN and CDR2 is SYDVKM in the germline V gene. The V gene lost 4 bases and the J gene lost 10 bases, with 16 bases spanning the gap.

This sequence joins TRBV29-1 and TRBJ2-1, with D maybe TRBD1 (7 bases). Germline-derived CDR1 and CDR2 are SQVTM and ANQGSEA. V dropped 4 bases and J dropped 9 bases, with 13 bases sitting between them. This CDR3 comprises 12 residues. DNA of the CDR3: TGCAGCGTTGCGTGGCAGGGGGGTGAGCAGTTCTTC. Translating gives CSVAWQGGEQFF.

The chain joins TRBV7-6 to TRBJ2-5; no clear D. The CDR3 loop spans 13 amino acids. Trimming took off 4 bases at V and 0 bases at J, with 6 bases between the two ends. Germline loops: CDR1 SGHVS, CDR2 FNYEAQ. The CDR3 here is CASSSRNQETQYF. Here the CDR3 DNA reads TGTGCCAGCAGCTCTAGGAACCAAGAGACCCAGTACTTC.

V gene TRBV3-1 (or the pseudogene TRBV3-2) combines with J gene TRBJ2-1; D possibly corresponds to TRBD1 (6 bases). Trimming left V 1 base short and J 8 bases short, with 21 bases between. Germline assignment: CDR1 LGHDT and CDR2 YNNKEL (reference sequence). The CDR3 length is 17 residues. The CDR3 DNA reads TGTGCCAGCAGCCAAGTGGTTGGGGGCGTCTCCTCCGATGAGCAGTTCTTC. This translates into CASSQVVGGVSSDEQFF.

The chain employs TRBV19 and TRBJ2-1; 7 bases line up with TRBD1. Per germline, CDR1 LNHDA and CDR2 SQIVND (reference sequence). This CDR3 is built from 15 residues. The J segment lost 2 bases and the V segment lost 1 base, leaving 2 bases of the junction unmatched. Written as DNA, the CDR3 is TGTGCCAGTAGTATAGTTGGGACAGCCTACAATGAGCAGTTCTTC. Translation gives CASSIVGTAYNEQFF.

The chain couples TRBV28 to TRBJ1-1, with TRBD1 matching 7 bases. The CDR3 loop spans 15 amino acids. V shed 5 bases and J 2 bases; nucleotides not matched to a gene: 8. In germline, CDR1 is MDHEN, CDR2 SYDVKM. CDR3 DNA: TGTGCCAGCAGTCCCCAGACAGGGTTTAACACTGAAGCTTTCTTT. It codes for CASSPQTGFNTEAFF.

The genes are TRBV18 and TRBJ1-1; D might be TRBD1 (5 bases). The CDR3 is 13 amino acids. Trimming took off 4 bases at V and 3 bases at J, with 9 bases between the two ends. Per germline, CDR1 KGHSH and CDR2 LQKENI. The chain's CDR3 is CASSLQGYTEAFF. The CDR3 coding sequence is TGTGCCAGCTCACTCCAGGGCTACACTGAAGCTTTCTTT.

The chain uses TRBV5-1 and TRBJ2-6; 11 bases line up with TRBD2. J was trimmed by 4 bases and V by 2 bases; bases with no gene match: 11. The CDR3 covers 19 residues. Germline loops: CDR1 SGHRS, CDR2 YFSETQ. CDR3 loop: CASSFGLAGGSSGANVLTF. CDR3 bases: TGCGCCAGCAGCTTTGGTCTAGCGGGGGGATCTTCCGGGGCCAACGTCCTGACTTTC.

Remarks on this clone: This CDR3 is also generated by other DNA sequences in the sample. The genes are TRBV19 and TRBJ2-5; tentatively, D is TRBD1 (5 bases). This CDR3 comprises 15 residues. The germline gives CDR1 LNHDA, CDR2 SQIVND (reference sequence). V lost 1 base and J lost 2, with 11 bases in between. CDR3 nucleotide sequence: TGTGCCAGTAGTATAGGACCAGGGCGGCAAGAGACCCAGTACTTC. This encodes CASSIGPGRQETQYF.